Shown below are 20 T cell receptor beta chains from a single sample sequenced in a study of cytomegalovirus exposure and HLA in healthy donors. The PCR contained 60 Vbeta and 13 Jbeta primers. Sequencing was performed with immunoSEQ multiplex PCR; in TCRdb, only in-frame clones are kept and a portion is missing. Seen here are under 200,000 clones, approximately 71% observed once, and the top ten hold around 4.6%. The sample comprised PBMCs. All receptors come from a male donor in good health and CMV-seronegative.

CDR3 residues: CAWTPDRDGYTF. The CDR3 DNA is TGTGCCTGGACCCCAGACAGGGATGGCTACACCTTC. This sequence joins TRBV30 and TRBJ1-2, with 7 nucleotides matching TRBD1. J lost 6 bases, V lost 4 bases, and 5 bases had no gene match. The germline CDR1 and CDR2 sequences are GTSNPN and SVGIG (reference sequence). The CDR3 runs to 12 residues.

CDR3 DNA sequence: TGTGCCAGCAGTGAACAGGCAGGGGTGAACTATGGCTACACCTTC. Encoded protein: CASSEQAGVNYGYTF. The rearrangement links TRBV6-4 to TRBJ1-2, with a tentative D call TRBD1 (6 bases). Germline V gives CDR1 MRHNA, CDR2 SNTAGT. The CDR3 is 15 amino acids. The V end was cut by 3 bases, the J end by 2 bases, with 13 bases between.

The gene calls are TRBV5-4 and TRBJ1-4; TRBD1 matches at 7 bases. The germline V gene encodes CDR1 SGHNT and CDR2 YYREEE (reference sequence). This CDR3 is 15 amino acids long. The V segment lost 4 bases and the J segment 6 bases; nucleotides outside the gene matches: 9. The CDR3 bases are TGTGCCAGCAGCCCGACAGGGTCGAATGATGAAAAACTGTTTTTT. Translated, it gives CASSPTGSNDEKLFF. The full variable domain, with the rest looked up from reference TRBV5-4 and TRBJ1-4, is ETGVTQSPTHLIKTRGQQVTLRCSSQSGHNTVSWYQQALGQGPQFIFQYYREEENGRGNFPPRFSGLQFPNYSSELNVNALELDDSALYLCASSPTGSNDEKLFFGSGTQLSVL.

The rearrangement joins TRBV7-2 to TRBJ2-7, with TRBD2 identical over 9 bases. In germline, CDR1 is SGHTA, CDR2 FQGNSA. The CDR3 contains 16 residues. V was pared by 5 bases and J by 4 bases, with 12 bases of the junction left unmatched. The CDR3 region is CASSLASGTDYYEQYF. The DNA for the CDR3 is TGTGCCAGCAGCCTTGCTAGCGGGACCGATTATTACGAGCAGTACTTC.

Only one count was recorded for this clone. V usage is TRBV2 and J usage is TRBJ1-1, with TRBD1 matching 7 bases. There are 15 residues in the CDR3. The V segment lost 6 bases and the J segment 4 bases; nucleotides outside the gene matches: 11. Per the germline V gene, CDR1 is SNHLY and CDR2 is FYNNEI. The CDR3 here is CASRPLTGVGTEAFF. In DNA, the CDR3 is TGTGCCAGCAGGCCTTTAACAGGGGTCGGCACTGAAGCTTTCTTT.

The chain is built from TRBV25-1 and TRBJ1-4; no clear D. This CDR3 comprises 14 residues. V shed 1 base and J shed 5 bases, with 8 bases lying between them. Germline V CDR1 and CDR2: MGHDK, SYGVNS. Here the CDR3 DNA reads TGTGCCAGCAGTGAATGGGCAGAAAATGAAAAACTGTTTTTT. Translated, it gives CASSEWAENEKLFF.

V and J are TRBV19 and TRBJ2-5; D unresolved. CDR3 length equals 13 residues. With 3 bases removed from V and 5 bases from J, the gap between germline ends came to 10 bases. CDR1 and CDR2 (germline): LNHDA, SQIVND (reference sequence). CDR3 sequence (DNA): TGTGCCAGTAGTATCGGAGAGACGGAGACCCAGTACTTC. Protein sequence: CASSIGETETQYF.

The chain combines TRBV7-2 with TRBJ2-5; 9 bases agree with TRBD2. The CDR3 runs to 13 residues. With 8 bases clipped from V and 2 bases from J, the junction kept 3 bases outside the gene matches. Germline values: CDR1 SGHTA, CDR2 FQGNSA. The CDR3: CASELAGQETQYF. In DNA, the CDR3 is TGTGCCAGCGAGCTAGCGGGGCAAGAGACCCAGTACTTC.

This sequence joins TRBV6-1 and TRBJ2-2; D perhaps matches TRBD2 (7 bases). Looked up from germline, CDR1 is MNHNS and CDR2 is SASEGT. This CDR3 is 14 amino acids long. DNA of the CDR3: TGTGCGACAAAGGAGGGGGGGCGCACCGGGGAGCTGTTTTTT. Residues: CATKEGGRTGELFF.

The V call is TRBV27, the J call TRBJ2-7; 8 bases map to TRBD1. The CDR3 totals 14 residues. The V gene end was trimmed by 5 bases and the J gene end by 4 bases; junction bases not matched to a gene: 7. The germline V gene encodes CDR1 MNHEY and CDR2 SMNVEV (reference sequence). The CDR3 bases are TGTGCCAGCAGTCCCCCGGGACAGGAATACGAGCAGTACTTC. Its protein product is CASSPPGQEYEQYF.

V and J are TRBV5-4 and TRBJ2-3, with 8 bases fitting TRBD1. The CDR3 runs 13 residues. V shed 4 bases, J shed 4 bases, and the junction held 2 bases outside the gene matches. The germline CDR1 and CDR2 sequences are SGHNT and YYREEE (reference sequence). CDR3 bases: TGTGCCAGCAGCCAGGGACAGGCAGATACGCAGTATTTT. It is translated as CASSQGQADTQYF.

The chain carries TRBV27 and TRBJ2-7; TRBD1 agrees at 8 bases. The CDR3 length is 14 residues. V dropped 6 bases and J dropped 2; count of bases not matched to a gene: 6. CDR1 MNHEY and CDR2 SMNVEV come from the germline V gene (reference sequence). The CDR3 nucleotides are TGTGCCAGCAGGCGTACAGGGGGTGCCTACGAGCAGTACTTC. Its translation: CASRRTGGAYEQYF.

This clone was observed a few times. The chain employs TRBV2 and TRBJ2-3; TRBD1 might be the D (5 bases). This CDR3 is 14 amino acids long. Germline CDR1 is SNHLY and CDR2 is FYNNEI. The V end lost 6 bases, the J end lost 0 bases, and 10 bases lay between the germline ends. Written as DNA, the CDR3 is TGTGCCAGCAGAGAGAGGACAAGCACAGATACGCAGTATTTT. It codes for CASRERTSTDTQYF. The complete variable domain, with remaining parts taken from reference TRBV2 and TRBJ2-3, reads EPEVTQTPSHQVTQMGQEVILRCVPISNHLYFYWYRQILGQKVEFLVSFYNNEISEKSEIFDDQFSVERPDGSNFTLKIRSTKLEDSAMYFCASRERTSTDTQYFGPGTRLTVL.

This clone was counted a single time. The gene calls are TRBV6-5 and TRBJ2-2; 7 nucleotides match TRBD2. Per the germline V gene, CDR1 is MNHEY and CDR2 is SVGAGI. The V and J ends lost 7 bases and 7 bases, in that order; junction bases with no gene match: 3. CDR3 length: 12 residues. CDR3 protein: CASTQRDGELFF. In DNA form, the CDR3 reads TGTGCCAGCACTCAGCGGGACGGGGAGCTGTTTTTT.

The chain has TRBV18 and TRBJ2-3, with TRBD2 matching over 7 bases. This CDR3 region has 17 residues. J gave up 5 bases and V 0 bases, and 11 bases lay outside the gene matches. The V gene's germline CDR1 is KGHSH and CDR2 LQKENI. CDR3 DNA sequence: TGTGCCAGCTCACCACCAACCGCTAGCGGTTGGGGAGATACGCAGTATTTT. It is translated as CASSPPTASGWGDTQYF. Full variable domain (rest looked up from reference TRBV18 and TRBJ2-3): NAGVMQNPRHLVRRRGQEARLRCSPMKGHSHVYWYRQLPEEGLKFMVYLQKENIIDESGMPKERFSAEFPKEGPSILRIQQVVRGDSAAYFCASSPPTASGWGDTQYFGPGTRLTVL.

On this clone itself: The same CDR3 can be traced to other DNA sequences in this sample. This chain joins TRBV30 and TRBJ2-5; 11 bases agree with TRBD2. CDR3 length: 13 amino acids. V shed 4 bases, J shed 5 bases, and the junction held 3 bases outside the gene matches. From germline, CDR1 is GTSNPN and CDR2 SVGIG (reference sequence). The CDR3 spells CAWKLAGVETQYF. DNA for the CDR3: TGTGCCTGGAAACTAGCGGGAGTTGAGACCCAGTACTTC. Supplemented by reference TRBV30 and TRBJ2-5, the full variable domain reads SQTIHQWPATLVQPVGSPLSLECTVEGTSNPNLYWYRQAAGRGLQLLFYSVGIGQISSEVPQNLSASRPQDRQFILSSKKLLLSDSGFYLCAWKLAGVETQYFGPGTRLLVL.

The CDR3 here is CASSPGTGHNEQFF. CDR3 sequence (DNA): TGTGCCAGCTCACCAGGGACAGGGCACAATGAGCAGTTCTTC. The rearrangement joins TRBV18 to TRBJ2-1; TRBD1 matches at 9 bases. Losses at the gene ends were 2 bases for V and 5 bases for J; bases not matched to a gene: 1. The CDR3 contains 14 residues. Germline loops: CDR1 KGHSH, CDR2 LQKENI.

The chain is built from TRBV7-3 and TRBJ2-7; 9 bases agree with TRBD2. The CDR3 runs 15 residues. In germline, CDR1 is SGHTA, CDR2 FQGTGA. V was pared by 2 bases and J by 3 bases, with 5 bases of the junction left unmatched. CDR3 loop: CASSLGREGFYEQYF. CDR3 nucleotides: TGTGCCAGCAGCTTAGGGCGGGAGGGGTTCTACGAGCAGTACTTC.

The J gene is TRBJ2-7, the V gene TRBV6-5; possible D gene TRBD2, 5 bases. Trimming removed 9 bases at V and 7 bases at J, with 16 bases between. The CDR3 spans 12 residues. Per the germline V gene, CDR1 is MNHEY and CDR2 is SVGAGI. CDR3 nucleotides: TGTGCCAGTGGAAACGGGGTATCTGAGCAGTACTTC. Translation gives CASGNGVSEQYF.

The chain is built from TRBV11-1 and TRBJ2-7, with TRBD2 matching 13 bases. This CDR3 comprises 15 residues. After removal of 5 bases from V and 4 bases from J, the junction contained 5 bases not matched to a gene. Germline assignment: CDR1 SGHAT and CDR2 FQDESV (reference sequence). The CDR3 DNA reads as TGTGCCAGCAGCCTAACGACTAGCGGGAGGTACGAGCAGTACTTC. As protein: CASSLTTSGRYEQYF.